Listed below are T cell receptor beta chains from one sample, sequenced in a study of cytomegalovirus exposure and HLA in healthy donors. Sequenced by immunoSEQ multiplex PCR; TCRdb stores in-frame clones only, minus some. Counted here are 180,000 or so clones, approximately 79% occurring once; the ten biggest clones make up roughly 13%. Sequenced: PBMCs. The receptors here all came from a man aged 45-60 years in good health and CMV-seropositive. Each CDR3 is given with its conserved first and last residue. Each record gives: J gene, V gene, D gene, clone size, CDR3 DNA, CDR3 protein. A D gene is named only where the DNA matches it firmly. Clone size appears in some rows only: once, few, many, or a class for an expanded clone.

TRBJ2-1,TRBV7-6,NA,NA,TGTGCCAGCAGCTTCACCGGGGACTCCTACAATGAGCAGTTCTTC,CASSFTGDSYNEQFF
TRBJ2-2,TRBV9,NA,NA,TGTGCCAGCAGCCGTTCCAGCGGGGAGCTGTTTTTT,CASSRSSGELFF
TRBJ2-7,TRBV30,TRBD1,NA,TGTGCCTGGAGTTTGAACAGGGGAAACGAGCAGTACTTC,CAWSLNRGNEQYF
TRBJ1-2,TRBV7-2,NA,NA,TGTGCCAGCAGCTACTCTTCGGAGCCTAACTATGGCTACACCTTC,CASSYSSEPNYGYTF
TRBJ2-2,TRBV7-9,TRBD1,NA,TGTGCCAGCAGCCCTGGGACAGGGAACACCGGGGAGCTGTTTTTT,CASSPGTGNTGELFF
TRBJ1-3,TRBV5-1,NA,NA,TGCGCCAGCAGCTTGACAGACTCTGGAAACACCATATATTTT,CASSLTDSGNTIYF
TRBJ2-3,TRBV5-5,TRBD2,NA,TGTGCCAGCAGCTTGGAGAGGGGCGGGGGGGCAACAGATACGCAGTATTTT,CASSLERGGGATDTQYF
TRBJ2-1,TRBV5-5,TRBD2,NA,TGTGCCAGCAGCGAAGGAGGGACTAGCGGTTACAATGAGCAGTTCTTC,CASSEGGTSGYNEQFF
TRBJ1-5,TRBV15,TRBD1,NA,TGTGCCACCAGCAGGGAGACAGGGTTCAATCAGCCCCAGCATTTT,CATSRETGFNQPQHF
TRBJ1-6,TRBV4-1,TRBD1,NA,TGCGCCAGCAGCCCAGGCGTTGGCGCAGGGGGCTATAATTCACCCCTCCACTTT,CASSPGVGAGGYNSPLHF
TRBJ1-4,TRBV6-5,TRBD1,NA,TGTGCCAGCAGGAGCAACAGGGGAGGCGAAAAACTGTTTTTT,CASRSNRGGEKLFF
TRBJ1-2,TRBV16,TRBD1,NA,TGTGCCAGCAGCCAATCTCCAGGGGGCTATGGCTACACCTTC,CASSQSPGGYGYTF
TRBJ1-4,TRBV7-9,TRBD1,NA,TGTTCCAGCAGCTTGACAGGGGATGAAAAACTGTTTTTT,CSSSLTGDEKLFF
TRBJ2-2,TRBV5-1,TRBD1,NA,TGCGCCAGCAGCTTAGAGGGACAGGGGGTTCGGGAGCTGTTTTTT,CASSLEGQGVRELFF
TRBJ2-1,TRBV2,NA,NA,TGTGCCAGCAGTAGGGGGAGTTCCAATGAGCAGTTCTTC,CASSRGSSNEQFF
TRBJ1-1,TRBV5-1,NA,NA,TGCGCCAGCAGCTTGGTCGTGAACACTGAAGCTTTCTTT,CASSLVVNTEAFF
TRBJ2-1,TRBV19,TRBD2,NA,TGTGCCAGTAGTATGAATCTAGCGGGGGGGCCCTCCAATGAGCAGTTCTTC,CASSMNLAGGPSNEQFF
TRBJ1-6,TRBV28,NA,NA,TGTGCCAGCAATCCCCTTCCCCAGGGCGTGGGTTCACCCCTCCACTTT,CASNPLPQGVGSPLHF
TRBJ2-7,TRBV27,TRBD2,NA,TGTGCCAGCAGTTCGGGACTAGCGGGTATCTCCTACGAGCAGTACTTC,CASSSGLAGISYEQYF
TRBJ1-1,TRBV7-2,TRBD1,NA,TGTGCCAGCAGCTCCCGTCCCAGACAGGGGAACACTGAAGCTTTCTTT,CASSSRPRQGNTEAFF
TRBJ1-3,TRBV6-5,TRBD1,NA,TGTGCCAGCACCCTACGGACAGGGTTGGGAAACACCATATATTTT,CASTLRTGLGNTIYF
TRBJ1-5,TRBV29-1,TRBD1,NA,TGCAGCGTCTCGACAGGGGGCAATCAGCCCCAGCATTTT,CSVSTGGNQPQHF
TRBJ2-1,TRBV9,TRBD2,NA,TGTGCCAGCAACGAAGCGGGGGGCCAGAGCTCCTACAATGAGCAGTTCTTC,CASNEAGGQSSYNEQFF
TRBJ2-2,TRBV7-9,NA,NA,TGTGCCAGCAGCTTGACACAGTTGAACACCGGGGAGCTGTTTTTT,CASSLTQLNTGELFF
TRBJ1-5,TRBV5-8,NA,NA,TGTGCCAGCAGCTTGATGGGACTTTCCTATAGCAATCAGCCCCAGCATTTT,CASSLMGLSYSNQPQHF
TRBJ2-3,TRBV6-5,NA,NA,TGTGCCAGCAGTTACTCATCGAGATTCACAGATACGCAGTATTTT,CASSYSSRFTDTQYF
TRBJ2-2,TRBV7-2,TRBD2,NA,TGTGCCAGCAGCTTACGGCTAGCGGGGGGGCAGTCTGCCGGGGAGCTGTTTTTT,CASSLRLAGGQSAGELFF
TRBJ1-4,TRBV2,NA,NA,TGTGCCAGCAGTTGGACAGCAACTAATGAAAAACTGTTTTTT,CASSWTATNEKLFF
TRBJ2-1,TRBV4-1,NA,NA,TGCGCCAGCAGCCAAGATCCTAACCTCAATGAGCAGTTCTTC,CASSQDPNLNEQFF
TRBJ1-3,TRBV6-5,NA,NA,TGTGCCAGCAGTACCAGACAGGGAAACACCATATATTTT,CASSTRQGNTIYF
TRBJ2-5,TRBV2,TRBD1,NA,TGTGCCAGCAGTGATGTGGGACAGGGCTACTTC,CASSDVGQGYF
TRBJ2-1,TRBV5-5,NA,NA,TGTGCCAGCGAAAGGACAGACTACAATGAGCAGTTCTTC,CASERTDYNEQFF
TRBJ2-6,TRBV18,NA,NA,TGTGCCAGCTCATTCAGGGCGGGGTCGAGCTCTGGGGCCAACGTCCTGACTTTC,CASSFRAGSSSGANVLTF
TRBJ1-1,TRBV2,NA,NA,TGTGCCAGCAGTGCCGGGAATGTCGGTGAAGCTTTCTTT,CASSAGNVGEAFF
TRBJ1-1,TRBV10-3,NA,once,TGTGCCATCAGTGGGACAACGAACACTGAAGCTTTCTTT,CAISGTTNTEAFF
TRBJ1-2,TRBV6-6,NA,NA,TGTGCCAGCAGTTACATCAAAGGGGCCCCATATGGCTACACCTTC,CASSYIKGAPYGYTF
TRBJ2-1,TRBV4-1,TRBD1,NA,TGCGCCAGCAGCCAGTACAGGGACAGGCGGGATGAGCAGTTCTTC,CASSQYRDRRDEQFF
TRBJ2-5,TRBV5-1,TRBD1,few,TGCGCCAGCAGCTCTCCCGGGACAGAGGTGATTGCGGAGACCCAGTACTTC,CASSSPGTEVIAETQYF
TRBJ2-1,TRBV2,NA,NA,TGTGCCAGCAGTGAAGTCCCTACGGGTGCTGAGCAGTTCTTC,CASSEVPTGAEQFF
TRBJ1-1,TRBV6-6,TRBD1,NA,TGTGCCAGCAACCGGGACAGTCGCGAAGCTTTCTTT,CASNRDSREAFF
TRBJ1-1,TRBV7-9,NA,NA,TGTGCCAGCAGCGTAAAGAGGCGAAGTTACACTGAAGCTTTCTTT,CASSVKRRSYTEAFF
TRBJ2-1,TRBV6-5,TRBD1,few,TGTGCCAGCAGTTTGAATGCGGGACAGGGTAACAATGAGCAGTTCTTC,CASSLNAGQGNNEQFF
TRBJ1-3,TRBV28,NA,few,TGTGCCAGCAGTTTGTCCACCCCTAGGATGGCTGGAAACACCATATATTTT,CASSLSTPRMAGNTIYF
TRBJ2-3,TRBV7-9,TRBD2,once,TGTGCCAGCAGCGGCTCCGGGACTAGCGGGGGGGTCCCAGATACGCAGTATTTT,CASSGSGTSGGVPDTQYF
TRBJ2-5,TRBV15,NA,few,TGTGCCACCAGCAGACCGGGACAAACCCAAGAGACCCAGTACTTC,CATSRPGQTQETQYF
TRBJ2-1,TRBV18,NA,NA,TGTGCCAGCTCCGGACGTACAGGGTCCTACAATGAGCAGTTCTTC,CASSGRTGSYNEQFF
TRBJ2-7,TRBV7-7,TRBD1,NA,TGTGCCAGCAGCCCCGGGACAGGGTCCTACGAGCAGTACTTC,CASSPGTGSYEQYF
TRBJ2-5,TRBV10-3,TRBD2,once,TGTGCCATCAGTGGGTCCCAGCGGGGGCGAGAGACCCAGTACTTC,CAISGSQRGRETQYF
TRBJ2-2,TRBV2,NA,NA,TGTGCCAGCAGTGAGAAGGGGTTCGATACCGGGGAGCTGTTTTTT,CASSEKGFDTGELFF
TRBJ2-3,TRBV5-1,NA,NA,TGCGCCAGCAGCATCCGGACAGGCACAGATACGCAGTATTTT,CASSIRTGTDTQYF
TRBJ1-1,TRBV6-5,TRBD1,NA,TGTGCCAGCAGTTACTACAGGGGGGGGACTGAAGCTTTCTTT,CASSYYRGGTEAFF
TRBJ2-1,TRBV19,NA,NA,TGTGCCAGTACCCAAAGGAGGGCTGGGAATGAGCAGTTCTTC,CASTQRRAGNEQFF